One T cell receptor (beta chain) is described in this entry. What it binds is not known. Generated by immunoSEQ multiplex PCR, the TCRdb table keeps only in-frame clones and is missing some. Among around 370,000 clones listed, approximately 97% were seen once. This entry comes from a study of shared clonotypes between healthy human individuals. Whole-study results and caveats: With few donors, the genetic and exposure-history diversity represented was limited. The study's rarefaction showed incomplete sorted-subset sequencing despite large depth.

CDR3 length equals 15 residues. Germline CDR1 and CDR2: ENHRY and SYGVKD. V lost 5 bases and J lost 5; bases outside the gene matches: 11. The sequencing sample was made of memory CD8+ T cells sorted from blood. Subset noted: CD45RO+ cells pooled with CCR7-negative TemRA cells. The TCR was taken from a man younger than 45 in good health. V and J are TRBV10-3 and TRBJ1-1; 7 positions agree with TRBD1. The CDR3 loop reads CAISKVGGLGTEAFF. CDR3 nucleotide sequence: TGTGCCATCAGTAAGGTAGGGGGCTTGGGGACTGAAGCTTTCTTT.